These 7 T cell receptor beta chains were all obtained from the same sample, sequenced in a study of technical replicates of blood from several donors. Data came from immunoSEQ multiplex PCR; TCRdb stores just in-frame clones and leaves some out. The table includes tens of thousands of clones, 95% to 98% detected once. The sequenced material came from T cells isolated from PBMCs. These receptors originate from a human donor in good health.

The sample holds one count of this clone. This sequence joins TRBV7-8 and TRBJ2-3; maybe TRBD1 (6 bases). V lost 1 base to trimming and J lost 2 bases, with 10 bases between them. The CDR3 spans 15 residues. CDR1 and CDR2 from the germline V gene are SGHVS and FQNEAQ. The CDR3 nucleotides are TGTGCCAGCAGCTTAGGACAGGACGCCACAGATACGCAGTATTTT. This translates into CASSLGQDATDTQYF.

The chain uses TRBV5-4 and TRBJ2-3; perhaps TRBD2 as D (5 bases). The CDR3 has 16 amino acids. Germline CDR1 is SGHNT and CDR2 is YYREEE (reference sequence). V shed 1 base and J shed 6 bases, with 18 bases lying between them. Here the CDR3 DNA reads TGTGCCAGCAGCTTGTACCCGGACTCCCTTATGGATACGCAGTATTTT. It translates to CASSLYPDSLMDTQYF.

As DNA, the CDR3 is TGCGCCAGCAGCCAAGTTTACAGGGGGCAGCCCCAGCATTTT. This encodes CASSQVYRGQPQHF. The rearrangement links TRBV4-1 to TRBJ1-5; 8 positions match TRBD1. Germline lookup yields CDR1 MGHRA and CDR2 YSYEKL. The CDR3 is made up of 14 amino acids. V lost 1 base and J lost 7; bases outside the gene matches: 3.

This chain connects TRBV4-3 to TRBJ2-1; D remains unclear. The CDR3 totals 13 residues. Germline loops: CDR1 LGHNA, CDR2 YSLEER. The V end lost 3 bases, the J end lost 7 bases, and 10 bases lay between the germline ends. CDR3 protein: CASSHATYNEQFF. CDR3 in DNA: TGCGCCAGCAGCCATGCGACATATAATGAGCAGTTCTTC.

The chain couples TRBV29-1 to TRBJ1-2; TRBD1 is a possible D gene (5 bases). Germline-derived CDR1 and CDR2 are SQVTM and ANQGSEA. V lost 6 bases and J lost 2, with 13 bases in between. The CDR3 has 13 residues. DNA for the CDR3: TGCAGCGTCCGGACGGGGGACAACTATGGCTACACCTTC. Protein sequence: CSVRTGDNYGYTF. The full variable domain, with the rest looked up from reference TRBV29-1 and TRBJ1-2, is SAVISQKPSRDICQRGTSLTIQCQVDSQVTMMFWYRQQPGQSLTLIATANQGSEATYESGFVIDKFPISRPNLTFSTLTVSNMSPEDSSIYLCSVRTGDNYGYTFGSGTRLTVV.

Written as DNA, the CDR3 is TGCAGCGTTGAAGATCTTCGCGGCCTGAGCTCCTACGAGCAGTACTTC. This sequence encodes CSVEDLRGLSSYEQYF. The chain joins TRBV29-1 to TRBJ2-7; no firm D call. From germline, CDR1 is SQVTM and CDR2 ANQGSEA. The CDR3 runs 16 residues. Between the trimmed V and J ends, which lost 0 bases and 0 bases, there was a span of 15 bases.

As concerns this clone: The same CDR3 can be traced to other DNA sequences in this sample. This chain connects TRBV5-4 to TRBJ2-1; 9 positions match TRBD2. CDR1 and CDR2 from the germline V gene are SGHNT and YYREEE (reference sequence). Trimming cost V 2 bases and J 3 bases; bases outside gene matches: 0. The CDR3 totals 14 residues. The CDR3 nucleotides are TGTGCCAGCAGCTTTAGCGGGAGCTACAATGAGCAGTTCTTC. It yields the protein CASSFSGSYNEQFF.